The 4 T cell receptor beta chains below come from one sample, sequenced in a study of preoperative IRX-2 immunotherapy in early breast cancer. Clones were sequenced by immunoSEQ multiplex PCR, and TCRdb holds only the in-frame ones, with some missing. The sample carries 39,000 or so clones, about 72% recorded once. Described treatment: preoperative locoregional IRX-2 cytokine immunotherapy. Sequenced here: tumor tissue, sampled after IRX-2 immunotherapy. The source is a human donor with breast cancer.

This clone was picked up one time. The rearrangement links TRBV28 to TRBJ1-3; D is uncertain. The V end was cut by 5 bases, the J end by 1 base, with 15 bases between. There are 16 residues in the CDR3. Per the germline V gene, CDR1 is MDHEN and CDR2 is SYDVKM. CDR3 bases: TGTGCCAGCAGTCCACCTCGGACGGCGTCTGGAAACACCATATATTTT. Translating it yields CASSPPRTASGNTIYF.

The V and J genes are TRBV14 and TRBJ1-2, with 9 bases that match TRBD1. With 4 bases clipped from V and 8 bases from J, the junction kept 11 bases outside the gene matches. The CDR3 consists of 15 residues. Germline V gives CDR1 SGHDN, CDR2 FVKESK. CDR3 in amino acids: CASSPRGDRERGYTF. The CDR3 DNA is TGTGCCAGCAGCCCTAGGGGGGACAGGGAGCGCGGCTACACCTTC. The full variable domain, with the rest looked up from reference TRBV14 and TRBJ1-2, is EAGVTQFPSHSVIEKGQTVTLRCDPISGHDNLYWYRRVMGKEIKFLLHFVKESKQDESGMPNNRFLAERTGGTYSTLKVQPAELEDSGVYFCASSPRGDRERGYTFGSGTRLTVV.

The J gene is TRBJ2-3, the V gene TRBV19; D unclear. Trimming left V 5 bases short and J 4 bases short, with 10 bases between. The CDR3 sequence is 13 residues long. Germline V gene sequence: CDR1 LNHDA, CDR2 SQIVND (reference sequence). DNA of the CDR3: TGTGCCAGTAGTCCAAAAAATTCAGATACGCAGTATTTT. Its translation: CASSPKNSDTQYF.

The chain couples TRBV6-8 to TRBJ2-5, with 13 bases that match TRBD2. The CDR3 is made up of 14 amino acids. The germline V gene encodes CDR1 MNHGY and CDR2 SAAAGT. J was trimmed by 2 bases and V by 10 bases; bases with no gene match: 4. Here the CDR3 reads CAIRGLAGQETQYF. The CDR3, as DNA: TGTGCCATCCGGGGACTAGCGGGGCAAGAGACCCAGTACTTC.